This paragraph reports one T cell receptor beta chain. The antigen is not known. The assay used deep level. Every subset's genomic DNA went evenly onto several immunoSEQ plates. Authors' processing steps: For the immunoSEQ data, sequences were junction-only without quality scores, so filtering differed. TCRdb's table, derived via immunoSEQ multiplex PCR, lists solely in-frame clones and lacks some. The V and J calls and clone size come from that table; D and trimming were worked out from the DNA. This sample has some 2 million clones; 85% to 95% occur once, and the top ten carry 0.13%. This entry belongs to a study of shared clonotypes between healthy human individuals. Study observations and caveats: Sampling used blood alone; tissue repertoires probably differ.

Per germline, CDR1 MNHEY and CDR2 SVGAGI. The CDR3 is 13 residues long. V was shortened by 5 bases and J by 5 bases, with 10 bases between the two germline ends. Sequences were obtained from naive CD4+ T cells sorted from blood. Specified subset: CD45RA+ positively selected. The TCR comes from a man younger than 35 in good health. V and J are TRBV6-5 and TRBJ1-5, with a weak D call TRBD1 (6 bases). CDR3 in DNA: TGTGCCAGCAGTAAAGGGGGGGATCAGCCCCAGCATTTT. Translated, it gives CASSKGGDQPQHF.